These 30 T cell receptor beta chains were sequenced from one sample in a study of beta chain features in type 1 diabetes. What was sequenced were expressed TCRB transcripts, since all of the isolated RNA had been reverse transcribed. Clones were sequenced by immunoSEQ multiplex PCR, and TCRdb holds only the in-frame ones, with some missing. The profile covers around 300,000 clones, with about 8% appearing a single time and about 0.93% taken by the ten largest. The sequenced sample consisted of central memory CD4+ T cells from blood. These receptor sequences come from a young woman in good health.

The table lists this clone with a few counts. V and J are TRBV5-1 and TRBJ1-6; 8 bases are a match to TRBD1. Germline CDR1 reads SGHRS; CDR2 reads YFSETQ. The CDR3 loop spans 16 amino acids. V lost 1 base and J lost 6; bases outside the gene matches: 6. CDR3 loop: CASSLYQQGANSPLHF. The DNA for the CDR3 is TGCGCCAGCAGCTTGTATCAGCAGGGGGCTAATTCACCCCTCCACTTT.

This clone was seen repeatedly, ten times or more. This chain uses TRBV2 with TRBJ2-7; 9 nucleotides line up with TRBD1. CDR1 SNHLY and CDR2 FYNNEI come from the germline V gene. V shed 6 bases and J 6 bases; nucleotides not matched to a gene: 3. This CDR3 is 12 amino acids long. The CDR3 sequence is CASRDRGAEQYF. The CDR3 region has the DNA TGTGCCAGCAGGGACAGGGGAGCCGAGCAGTACTTC.

This chain uses TRBV14 with TRBJ2-1, with TRBD2 identical over 7 bases. The length of the CDR3 is 16 residues. In germline, CDR1 is SGHDN, CDR2 FVKESK. V dropped 4 bases and J dropped 8; count of bases not matched to a gene: 14. The CDR3: CASSRVITRAGDEQFF. The CDR3 region has the DNA TGTGCCAGCAGCCGCGTAATAACTAGGGCGGGGGATGAGCAGTTCTTC.

The chain combines TRBV18 with TRBJ2-4; TRBD1 matches at 10 bases. This CDR3 is 19 amino acids long. In germline, CDR1 is KGHSH, CDR2 LQKENI. The junction had 8 bases not matched to a gene; V was cut back by 0 bases and J by 0 bases. The CDR3 coding sequence is TGTGCCAGCTCACCACCCGGACAGGGGGGGGGACTAGCCAAAAACATTCAGTACTTC. Its translation: CASSPPGQGGGLAKNIQYF.

This clone was seen a single time. J is TRBJ1-5 and V is TRBV28; D call uncertain. V lost 3 bases and J lost 4, with 10 bases in between. The V gene's germline CDR1 is MDHEN and CDR2 SYDVKM. This CDR3 spans 14 amino acids. The CDR3 spells CASSFHRDNQPQHF. The CDR3 DNA sequence: TGTGCCAGCAGTTTTCACAGAGATAATCAGCCCCAGCATTTT.

The rearrangement links TRBV11-2 to TRBJ2-7, with D possibly matching TRBD2 (5 bases). This CDR3 has 13 residues. The V end lost 4 bases, the J end lost 7 bases, and 14 bases lay between the germline ends. The germline gives CDR1 SGHAT, CDR2 FQNNGV. This chain's CDR3 is CASSSLQSGEQYV. The CDR3 DNA reads TGTGCCAGCAGCTCACTCCAGAGCGGAGAGCAGTACGTC.

CDR3 DNA: TGTGCCAGCAGCCCAACGCCAGGAGGGATTAGGAGCACTGAAGCTTTCTTT. Protein sequence: CASSPTPGGIRSTEAFF. This chain joins TRBV7-9 and TRBJ1-1, with D uncertain. In germline, CDR1 is SEHNR, CDR2 FQNEAQ (reference sequence). V lost 5 bases to trimming and J lost 4 bases, with 23 bases between them. The length of the CDR3 is 17 residues.

This clone occurred a few times. This same CDR3 is encoded by further DNA sequences in the sample. V and J are TRBV2 and TRBJ2-2; 7 bases agree with TRBD2. The V gene's germline CDR1 is SNHLY and CDR2 FYNNEI. V shed 8 bases and J 0 bases; nucleotides not matched to a gene: 3. This CDR3 has 14 amino acids. The CDR3 region is CASGGLANTGELFF. CDR3 DNA sequence: TGTGCCAGCGGAGGACTAGCGAACACCGGGGAGCTGTTTTTT.

This clone has a handful of counts. The chain employs TRBV28 and TRBJ2-5, with 7 bases matching TRBD2. V lost 7 bases, J lost 1 base, and 6 bases stayed unmatched. The germline V gene encodes CDR1 MDHEN and CDR2 SYDVKM. The CDR3 consists of 14 residues. CDR3 in amino acids: CASTRAGTQETQYF. CDR3 coding DNA: TGTGCCAGCACCAGAGCGGGGACCCAAGAGACCCAGTACTTC. Full variable domain (remainder filled in from reference TRBV28 and TRBJ2-5): DVKVTQSSRYLVKRTGEKVFLECVQDMDHENMFWYRQDPGLGLRLIYFSYDVKMKEKGDIPEGYSVSREKKERFSLILESASTNQTSMYLCASTRAGTQETQYFGPGTRLLVL.

A few counts support this clone. The genes are TRBV4-2 and TRBJ2-1; 9 bases agree with TRBD1. The CDR3 covers 15 residues. CDR1 is LGHNA and CDR2 is YNFKEQ in the germline V gene. Trimming at V came to 4 bases and at J to 5 bases, leaving 6 bases not matched to a gene. CDR3 sequence (DNA): TGTGCCAGCAGCCGTGACAGGGGGATAAACAATGAGCAGTTCTTC. Its translation is CASSRDRGINNEQFF.

This clone occurred a few times. The J gene is TRBJ2-4, the V gene TRBV9; 9 positions agree with TRBD1. Looked up from germline, CDR1 is SGDLS and CDR2 is YYNGEE. The V and J ends lost 4 bases and 6 bases, in that order; junction bases with no gene match: 8. This CDR3 region has 15 residues. CDR3 region: CASSRTGGAGNIQYF. In nucleotides, the CDR3 is TGTGCCAGCAGCCGTACAGGGGGCGCGGGAAACATTCAGTACTTC.

This chain connects TRBV5-4 to TRBJ2-2; D unclear. The CDR3 extends over 16 amino acids. Trimming left V 0 bases short and J 4 bases short, with 13 bases between. Germline loops: CDR1 SGHNT, CDR2 YYREEE (reference sequence). CDR3 nucleotides: TGTGCCAGCAGCTTGGAACCCTCCTTGGGCACCGGGGAGCTGTTTTTT. Translated: CASSLEPSLGTGELFF. Supplemented by reference TRBV5-4 and TRBJ2-2, the full variable domain reads ETGVTQSPTHLIKTRGQQVTLRCSSQSGHNTVSWYQQALGQGPQFIFQYYREEENGRGNFPPRFSGLQFPNYSSELNVNALELDDSALYLCASSLEPSLGTGELFFGEGSRLTVL.

J is TRBJ1-4 and V is TRBV11-2; D is unresolved. This CDR3 comprises 16 residues. The germline V and J ends were trimmed by 5 bases and 4 bases, with 17 bases remaining between them. Germline-derived CDR1 and CDR2 are SGHAT and FQNNGV. The CDR3 here is CASSPFGAGINEKLFF. For the CDR3, the DNA is TGTGCCAGCAGCCCCTTCGGAGCCGGTATTAATGAAAAACTGTTTTTT.

This chain links TRBV28 with TRBJ2-3, with 7 bases identical to TRBD1. CDR1 and CDR2 (germline): MDHEN, SYDVKM. V lost 7 bases, J lost 1 base, and 5 bases stayed unmatched. The CDR3 consists of 14 residues. DNA of the CDR3: TGTGCCAGCACCAAAGGACAGGGCACAGATACGCAGTATTTT. It encodes CASTKGQGTDTQYF.

The chain is built from TRBV2 and TRBJ2-2, with 11 bases identical to TRBD2. J was trimmed by 7 bases and V by 6 bases; bases with no gene match: 10. This CDR3 is built from 16 residues. Germline lookup yields CDR1 SNHLY and CDR2 FYNNEI. CDR3 sequence (DNA): TGTGCCAGCAGCCCCACTAGCGGGAGTTACAGCGGGGAGCTGTTTTTT. It codes for CASSPTSGSYSGELFF.

The rearrangement uses TRBV29-1 and TRBJ2-1; 8 bases are shared with TRBD1. The CDR3 sequence is 13 residues long. Germline CDR1 is SQVTM and CDR2 is ANQGSEA. V dropped 6 bases and J dropped 12; count of bases not matched to a gene: 13. This CDR3 reads CSVGTGGLGWQFF. The CDR3 DNA sequence: TGCAGCGTCGGGACAGGTGGCTTAGGATGGCAGTTCTTC.

In this sample, this clone turned up a few times. This chain links TRBV7-9 with TRBJ2-5, with 7 bases lining up with TRBD2. The germline V gene has CDR1 SEHNR and CDR2 FQNEAQ (reference sequence). The CDR3 is 14 amino acids. Unmatched junction bases numbered 7, after V lost 5 bases and J lost 4 bases. The DNA of the CDR3 is TGTGCCAGCAGCCACCATGCTAGCGGAGAGACCCAGTACTTC. This sequence encodes CASSHHASGETQYF.

This clone was observed many times. V usage is TRBV9 and J usage is TRBJ1-3, with D possibly being TRBD1 (5 bases). The CDR3 contains 16 residues. Per germline, CDR1 SGDLS and CDR2 YYNGEE. V lost 1 base to trimming and J lost 0 bases, with 11 bases between them. The CDR3 sequence: CASSVRTGASGNTIYF. In DNA, the CDR3 is TGTGCCAGCAGCGTAAGAACAGGAGCCTCTGGAAACACCATATATTTT.

This clone was seen only a few times. The chain has TRBV7-3 and TRBJ1-1, with D maybe TRBD1 (5 bases). Per germline, CDR1 SGHTA and CDR2 FQGTGA. V was clipped by 3 bases and J by 10 bases, with 12 bases between them. CDR3 size: 12 residues. CDR3 loop: CASSFLIRGAFF. Here the CDR3 DNA reads TGTGCCAGCAGCTTTCTTATAAGGGGAGCTTTCTTT.

This chain links TRBV4-3 with TRBJ1-5; D is undetermined. Germline V CDR1 and CDR2: LGHNA, YSLEER. Trimming took 0 bases from V and 7 from J, leaving 10 bases between them. There are 14 residues in the CDR3. The CDR3 spells CASSQDYGVQPQHF. In nucleotides, the CDR3 is TGCGCCAGCAGCCAAGATTACGGGGTCCAGCCCCAGCATTTT.

This sequence joins TRBV18 and TRBJ1-5; 7 nucleotides line up with TRBD1. This CDR3 region has 13 residues. Germline V gene lookup returns CDR1 KGHSH and CDR2 LQKENI. Trimming took 5 bases from V and 4 from J; bases not matched to a gene: 2. The CDR3 DNA is TGTGCCAGCTCAGGACAGGCTAATCAGCCCCAGCATTTT. This translates into CASSGQANQPQHF.

This clone was found many times. The V gene is TRBV5-1, the J gene TRBJ2-5; D tentatively reads TRBD1 or TRBD2 (6 bases each). V lost 8 bases to trimming and J lost 5 bases, with 19 bases between them. This CDR3 is 14 amino acids long. From germline, CDR1 is SGHRS and CDR2 YFSETQ. CDR3 in amino acids: CASSLKGGGETQYF. CDR3 nucleotides: TGCGCCAGTTCCCTCAAGGGGGGCGGTGAGACCCAGTACTTC.

This clone has only one observation. V and J are TRBV10-3 and TRBJ2-5, with 7 bases lining up with TRBD1. This CDR3 spans 12 amino acids. Germline V lookup: CDR1 ENHRY, CDR2 SYGVKD. Unmatched junction bases numbered 6, after V lost 10 bases and J lost 4 bases. The CDR3 region is CASRRQGETQYF. The CDR3 DNA follows: TGTGCCAGCAGGAGACAGGGAGAGACCCAGTACTTC.

The chain couples TRBV12-5 to TRBJ1-1; D not resolved. The length of the CDR3 is 14 residues. With 1 base removed from V and 3 bases from J, the gap between germline ends came to 9 bases. Germline values: CDR1 LGHNT, CDR2 FRNRAP. CDR3 loop: CASGLGVRDTEAFF. The DNA for the CDR3 is TGTGCTAGTGGTTTGGGGGTACGGGACACTGAAGCTTTCTTT.

This clone was found a few times. This chain links TRBV5-8 with TRBJ1-4, with D possibly being TRBD1 (5 bases). V lost 2 bases and J 14 bases, leaving 13 bases between the germline ends. The CDR3 is made up of 12 amino acids. CDR1 SGHTS and CDR2 YDEGEE come from the germline V gene. CDR3 sequence: CASSFSLRDLFF. CDR3 sequence (DNA): TGTGCCAGCAGCTTTAGTTTACGGGACCTGTTTTTT.

This clone was found a few times. The chain combines TRBV18 with TRBJ1-1; TRBD1 matches 7 bases. V dropped 2 bases and J dropped 10; count of bases not matched to a gene: 4. CDR1 and CDR2 (germline): KGHSH, LQKENI. The CDR3 runs 12 residues. This chain's CDR3 is CASSPGQVTAFF. The CDR3 nucleotides read TGTGCCAGCTCACCAGGACAGGTGACAGCTTTCTTT.

This clone was picked up a small number of times. One end of the junction is discordant with germline, which a read error may explain. This chain uses TRBV4-1 with TRBJ1-5, with no clear D. Germline-derived CDR1 and CDR2 are MGHRA and YSYEKL. There are 10 residues in the CDR3. In nucleotides, the CDR3 is TGCGCCAGCAGCAGTCAGCCCCAGCATTTT. Protein product: CASSSQPQHF.

This clone occurred a few times. The chain recombines TRBV11-2 with TRBJ2-1, with 8 bases lining up with TRBD1. With V trimmed by 2 bases and J by 9 bases, 12 bases remained unmatched. Per the germline V gene, CDR1 is SGHAT and CDR2 is FQNNGV. This CDR3 is 16 amino acids long. CDR3 nucleotides: TGTGCCAGCAGCTTAAACCAGGGGGCCCCTAATAGTGAGCAGTTCTTC. This gives the protein CASSLNQGAPNSEQFF.

This clone was found a few times. This chain uses TRBV5-1 with TRBJ2-3, with 7 bases that match TRBD2. The germline V gene has CDR1 SGHRS and CDR2 YFSETQ. The CDR3 runs 16 residues. V lost 5 bases to trimming and J lost 1 base; unmatched junction nucleotides: 10. Here the CDR3 reads CASSRTPGGGTDTQYF. The CDR3 bases are TGCGCCAGCAGTCGTACGCCGGGAGGTGGCACAGATACGCAGTATTTT.

This clone came up a few times. The chain has TRBV27 and TRBJ1-5, with D hard to call. This CDR3 has 14 amino acids. V was clipped by 7 bases and J by 2 bases, with 12 bases between them. From germline, CDR1 is MNHEY and CDR2 SMNVEV (reference sequence). DNA for the CDR3: TGTGCCAGCAATCCGGGAAGGGGCAATCAGCCCCAGCATTTT. This codes for CASNPGRGNQPQHF.